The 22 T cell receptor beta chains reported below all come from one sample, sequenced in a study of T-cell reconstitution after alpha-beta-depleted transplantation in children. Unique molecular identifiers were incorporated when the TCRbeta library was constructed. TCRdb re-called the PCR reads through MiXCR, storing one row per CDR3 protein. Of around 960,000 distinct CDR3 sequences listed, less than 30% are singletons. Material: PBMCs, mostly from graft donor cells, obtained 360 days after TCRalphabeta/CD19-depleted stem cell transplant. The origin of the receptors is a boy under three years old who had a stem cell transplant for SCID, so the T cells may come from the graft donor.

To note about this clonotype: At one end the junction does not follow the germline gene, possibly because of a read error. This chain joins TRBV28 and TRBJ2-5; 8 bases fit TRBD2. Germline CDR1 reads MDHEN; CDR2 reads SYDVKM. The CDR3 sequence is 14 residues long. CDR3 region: CASSLSGVQATQYF. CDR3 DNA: TGTGCCAGCAGTCTTAGCGGGGTTCAAGCGACCCAGTACTTC.

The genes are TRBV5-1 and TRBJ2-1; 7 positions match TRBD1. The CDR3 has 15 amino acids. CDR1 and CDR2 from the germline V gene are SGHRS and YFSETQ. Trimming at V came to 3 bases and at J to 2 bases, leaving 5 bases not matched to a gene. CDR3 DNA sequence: TGCGCCAGCAGCTGGACAGGCGTTGCCTACAATGAGCAGTTCTTC. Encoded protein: CASSWTGVAYNEQFF.

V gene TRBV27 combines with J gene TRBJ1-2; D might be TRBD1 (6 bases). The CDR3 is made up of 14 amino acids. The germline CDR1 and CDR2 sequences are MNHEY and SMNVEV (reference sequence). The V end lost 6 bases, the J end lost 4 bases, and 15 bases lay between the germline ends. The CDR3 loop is CASSPGRGPYGYTF. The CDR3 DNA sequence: TGTGCCAGCAGCCCAGGCCGGGGGCCCTATGGCTACACCTTC.

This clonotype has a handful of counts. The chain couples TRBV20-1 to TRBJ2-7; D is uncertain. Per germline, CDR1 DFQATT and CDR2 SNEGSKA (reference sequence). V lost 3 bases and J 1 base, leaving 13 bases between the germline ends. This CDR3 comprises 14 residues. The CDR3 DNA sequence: TGCAGTGCTAGTTTCCCAGGTCGTTCCTACGAGCAGTACTTC. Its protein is CSASFPGRSYEQYF.

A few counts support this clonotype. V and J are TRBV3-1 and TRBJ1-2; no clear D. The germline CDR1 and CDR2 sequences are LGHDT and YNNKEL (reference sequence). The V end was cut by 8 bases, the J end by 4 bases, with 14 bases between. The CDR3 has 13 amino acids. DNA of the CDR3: TGTGCCAGCGGGCGGGCAGGTGCCTATGGCTACACCTTC. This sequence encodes CASGRAGAYGYTF.

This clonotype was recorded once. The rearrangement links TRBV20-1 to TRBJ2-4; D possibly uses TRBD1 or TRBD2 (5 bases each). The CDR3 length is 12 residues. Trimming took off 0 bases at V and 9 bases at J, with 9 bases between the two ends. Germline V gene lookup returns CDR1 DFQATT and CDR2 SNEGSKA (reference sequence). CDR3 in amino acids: CSARDQGTIQYF. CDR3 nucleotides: TGCAGTGCTAGAGATCAAGGGACCATTCAGTACTTC.

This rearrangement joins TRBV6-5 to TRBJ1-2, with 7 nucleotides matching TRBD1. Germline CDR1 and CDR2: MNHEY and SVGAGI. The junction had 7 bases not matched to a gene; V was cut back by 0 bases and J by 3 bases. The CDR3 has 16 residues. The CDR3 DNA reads TGTGCCAGCAGTTACTCCGCTGAGGGGGCTTACTATGGCTACACCTTC. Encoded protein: CASSYSAEGAYYGYTF.

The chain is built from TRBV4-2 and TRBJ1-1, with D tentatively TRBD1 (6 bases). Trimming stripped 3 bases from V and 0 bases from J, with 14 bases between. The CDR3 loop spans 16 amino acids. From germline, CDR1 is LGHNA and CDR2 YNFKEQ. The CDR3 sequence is CASSHPPDRVNTEAFF. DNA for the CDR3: TGTGCCAGCAGCCACCCGCCGGACAGAGTGAACACTGAAGCTTTCTTT.

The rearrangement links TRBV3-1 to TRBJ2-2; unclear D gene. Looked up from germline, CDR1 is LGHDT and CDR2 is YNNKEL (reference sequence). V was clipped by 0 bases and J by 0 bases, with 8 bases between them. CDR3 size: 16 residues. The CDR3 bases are TGTGCCAGCAGCCAAGATCTGTATGCGAACACCGGGGAGCTGTTTTTT. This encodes CASSQDLYANTGELFF.

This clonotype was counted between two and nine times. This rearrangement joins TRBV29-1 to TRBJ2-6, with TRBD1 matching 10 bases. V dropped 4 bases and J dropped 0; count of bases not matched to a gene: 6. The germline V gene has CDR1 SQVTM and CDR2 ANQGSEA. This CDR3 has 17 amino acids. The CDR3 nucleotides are TGCAGCGTTGTTTGGGACAGGGGTTTCTCTGGGGCCAACGTCCTGACTTTC. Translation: CSVVWDRGFSGANVLTF.

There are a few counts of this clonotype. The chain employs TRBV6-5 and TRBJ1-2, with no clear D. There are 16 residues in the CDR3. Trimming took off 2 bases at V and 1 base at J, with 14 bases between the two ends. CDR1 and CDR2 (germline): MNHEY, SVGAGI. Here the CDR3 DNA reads TGTGCCAGCAGTTACCGCCCCGGCCGGTTTAACTATGGCTACACCTTC. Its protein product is CASSYRPGRFNYGYTF.

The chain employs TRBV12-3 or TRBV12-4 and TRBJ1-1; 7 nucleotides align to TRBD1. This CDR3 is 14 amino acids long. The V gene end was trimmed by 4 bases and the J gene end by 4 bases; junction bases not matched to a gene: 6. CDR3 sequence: CASSYRGLGTEAFF. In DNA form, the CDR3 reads TGTGCCAGCAGTTACAGGGGATTGGGCACTGAAGCTTTCTTT.

CDR3 loop: CASSQEGLAGARTTDTQYF. CDR3 in DNA: TGCGCCAGCAGCCAAGAGGGACTAGCGGGGGCTAGAACCACAGATACGCAGTATTTT. The chain carries TRBV4-1 and TRBJ2-3, with TRBD2 matching 14 bases. V was clipped by 0 bases and J by 2 bases; unmatched bases: 7. The CDR3 sequence is 19 residues long. CDR1 and CDR2 (germline): MGHRA, YSYEKL.

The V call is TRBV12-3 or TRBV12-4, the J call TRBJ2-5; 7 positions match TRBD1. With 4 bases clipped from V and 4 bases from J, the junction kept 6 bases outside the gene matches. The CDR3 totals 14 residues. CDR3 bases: TGTGCCAGCAGTTGGCGGACAGGCCGAGAGACCCAGTACTTC. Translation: CASSWRTGRETQYF.

CDR3 region: CASSLEPINTGELFF. CDR3 bases: TGCGCCAGCAGCTTGGAACCCATAAACACCGGGGAGCTGTTTTTT. This chain connects TRBV5-1 to TRBJ2-2; D unresolved. This CDR3 region has 15 residues. Per the germline V gene, CDR1 is SGHRS and CDR2 is YFSETQ. V lost 0 bases and J lost 2, with 8 bases in between.

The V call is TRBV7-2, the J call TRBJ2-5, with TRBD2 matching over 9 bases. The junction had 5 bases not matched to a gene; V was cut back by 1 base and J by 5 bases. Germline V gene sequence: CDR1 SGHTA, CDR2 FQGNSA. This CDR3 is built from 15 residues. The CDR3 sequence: CASSLDSGGWETQYF. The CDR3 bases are TGTGCCAGCAGCTTAGACAGCGGGGGGTGGGAGACCCAGTACTTC.

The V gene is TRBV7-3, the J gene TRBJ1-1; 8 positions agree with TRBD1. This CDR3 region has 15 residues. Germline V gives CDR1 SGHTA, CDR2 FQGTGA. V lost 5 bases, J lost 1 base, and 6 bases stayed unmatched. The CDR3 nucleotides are TGTGCCAGCAGCCCACAGGGGGGAAAGAACACTGAAGCTTTCTTT. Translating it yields CASSPQGGKNTEAFF.

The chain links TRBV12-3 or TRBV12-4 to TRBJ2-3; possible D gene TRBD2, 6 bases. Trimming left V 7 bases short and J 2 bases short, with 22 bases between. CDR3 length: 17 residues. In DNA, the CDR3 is TGTGCCAGCACCAGGCGCCCAGGGTGGAGGGCCACAGATACGCAGTATTTT. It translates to CASTRRPGWRATDTQYF.

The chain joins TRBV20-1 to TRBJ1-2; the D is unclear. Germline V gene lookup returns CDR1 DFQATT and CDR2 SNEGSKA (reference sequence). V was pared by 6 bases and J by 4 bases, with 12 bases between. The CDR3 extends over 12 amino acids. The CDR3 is CSASVESYGYTF. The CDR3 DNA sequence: TGCAGTGCCTCCGTGGAAAGCTATGGCTACACCTTC.

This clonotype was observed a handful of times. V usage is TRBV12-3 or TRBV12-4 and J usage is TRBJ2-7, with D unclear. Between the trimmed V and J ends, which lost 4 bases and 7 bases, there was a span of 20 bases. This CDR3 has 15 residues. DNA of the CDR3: TGTGCCAGCAGTTCCCCGGGCCCCACAGCCCGAGAGCAGTACTTC. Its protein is CASSSPGPTAREQYF.

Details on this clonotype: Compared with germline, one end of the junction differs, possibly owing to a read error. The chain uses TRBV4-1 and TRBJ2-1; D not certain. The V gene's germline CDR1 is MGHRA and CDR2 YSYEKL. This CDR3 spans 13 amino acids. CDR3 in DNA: TGCGCCAGCGGCCAAAGGGCGGTCGATGAGCAGTTCTTC. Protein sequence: CASGQRAVDEQFF.

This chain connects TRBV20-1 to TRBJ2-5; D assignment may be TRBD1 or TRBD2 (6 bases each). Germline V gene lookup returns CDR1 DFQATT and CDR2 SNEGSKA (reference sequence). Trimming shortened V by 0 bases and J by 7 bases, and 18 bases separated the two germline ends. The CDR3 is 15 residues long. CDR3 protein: CSARDLPGAVGTQYF. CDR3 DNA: TGCAGTGCTAGAGATCTGCCGGGGGCGGTTGGGACCCAGTACTTC.